The following is a T cell receptor beta chain sequence with its context. The antigen is not known. One end of the junction does not line up with germline, which may come from a read error. Using immunoSEQ multiplex PCR, the repertoire was profiled, and TCRdb retains in-frame clones only, with some absent. Here the sample spans about 21,000 clones, roughly 80% being singletons. This entry belongs to a study of Tregs in tolerant kidney transplant recipients. Mixed chimerism was transient after nonmyeloablative marrow transplants from related graft donors. Whole-study results and caveats: No direct test of biological reproducibility was done here. Findings come from small patient numbers and require larger validation. Changing PCR primers prevented nucleotide comparison between some patients' samples.

The CDR3 consists of 13 residues. Germline CDR1 and CDR2: MGHRA and YSYEKL. The chain has TRBV4-1 and TRBJ2-7; 8 bases are a match to TRBD2. This specimen was CD8+ T cells from blood (PBMCs), taken 6 months after the transplant. The receptor's source is a human patient who received a combined kidney and bone marrow transplant. Some T cells may originate from the graft donor. The CDR3 DNA sequence: TGCGCCAGCAGCCAAGAGGGAGCGGGAGCTCCGGACTTC. Translated, it gives CASSQEGAGAPDF.